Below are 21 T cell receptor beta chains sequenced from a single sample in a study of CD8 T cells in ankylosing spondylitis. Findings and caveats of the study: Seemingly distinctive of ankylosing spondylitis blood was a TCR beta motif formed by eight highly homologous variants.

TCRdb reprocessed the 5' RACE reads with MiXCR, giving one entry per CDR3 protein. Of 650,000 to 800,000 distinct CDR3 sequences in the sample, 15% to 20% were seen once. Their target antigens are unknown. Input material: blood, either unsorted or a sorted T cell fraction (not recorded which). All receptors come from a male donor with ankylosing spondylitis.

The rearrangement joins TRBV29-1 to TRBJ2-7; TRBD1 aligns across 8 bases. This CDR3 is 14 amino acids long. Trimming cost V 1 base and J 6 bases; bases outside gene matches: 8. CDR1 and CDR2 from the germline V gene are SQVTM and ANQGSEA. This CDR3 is CSVEAYTGGTEQYF. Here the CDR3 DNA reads TGCAGCGTTGAAGCTTACACAGGGGGTACCGAGCAGTACTTC.

The CDR3 loop is CASREDRGRTEAFF. CDR3 coding DNA: TGTGCCAGCAGAGAGGACAGGGGACGAACTGAAGCTTTCTTT. The chain employs TRBV12-3 or TRBV12-4 and TRBJ1-1; 9 bases map to TRBD1. The V and J ends lost 6 bases and 5 bases, in that order; junction bases with no gene match: 7. CDR3 length: 14 residues.

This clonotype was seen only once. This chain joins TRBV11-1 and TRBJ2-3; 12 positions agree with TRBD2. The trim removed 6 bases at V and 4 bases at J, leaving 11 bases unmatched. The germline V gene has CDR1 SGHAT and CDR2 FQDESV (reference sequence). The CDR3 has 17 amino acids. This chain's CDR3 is CASRATSGRRGPDTQYF. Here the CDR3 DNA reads TGTGCCAGCAGGGCAACTAGCGGGAGGAGAGGCCCAGATACGCAGTATTTT.

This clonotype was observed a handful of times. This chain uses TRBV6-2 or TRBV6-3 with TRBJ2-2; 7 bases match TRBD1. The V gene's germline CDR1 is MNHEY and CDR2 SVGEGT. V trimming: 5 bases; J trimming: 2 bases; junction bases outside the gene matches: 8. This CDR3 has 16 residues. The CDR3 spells CASSGPRQGNTGELFF. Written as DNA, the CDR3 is TGTGCCAGCAGTGGCCCCCGACAGGGCAACACCGGGGAGCTGTTTTTT.

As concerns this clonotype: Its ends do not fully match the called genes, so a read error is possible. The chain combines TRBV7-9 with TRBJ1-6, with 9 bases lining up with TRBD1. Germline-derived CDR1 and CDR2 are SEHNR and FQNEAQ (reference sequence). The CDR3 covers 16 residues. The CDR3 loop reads CASSLGLGQGNSPLHF. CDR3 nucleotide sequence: TGTGCCAGCAGCTTAGGGCTCGGACAGGGGAATTCGCCCCTCCACTTT.

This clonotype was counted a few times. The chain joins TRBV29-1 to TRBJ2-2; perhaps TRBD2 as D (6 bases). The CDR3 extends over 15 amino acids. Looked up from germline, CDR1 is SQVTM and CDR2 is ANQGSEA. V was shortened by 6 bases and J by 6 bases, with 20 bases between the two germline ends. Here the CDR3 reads CSVEGGRVGAGELFF. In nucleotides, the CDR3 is TGCAGCGTAGAGGGAGGCAGGGTGGGAGCCGGGGAGCTGTTTTTT.

As DNA, the CDR3 is TGTGCCAGCAGCTCTGGGGGGTCTAACACTGAAGCTTTCTTT. Protein sequence: CASSSGGSNTEAFF. The genes are TRBV13 and TRBJ1-1, with D maybe TRBD1 (5 bases). Germline V gene lookup returns CDR1 PRHDT and CDR2 FYEKMQ (reference sequence). The CDR3 is made up of 14 amino acids. Between the trimmed V and J ends, which lost 4 bases and 2 bases, there was a span of 11 bases.

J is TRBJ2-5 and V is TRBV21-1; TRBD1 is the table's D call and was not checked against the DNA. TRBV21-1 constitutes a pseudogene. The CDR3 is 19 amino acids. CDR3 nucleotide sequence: TGTGCCAGCAGCAAATCCCCGGCCAGGCGAGGTTCAAATCGAGAGACCCAGTACTTC. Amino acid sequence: CASSKSPARRGSNRETQYF.

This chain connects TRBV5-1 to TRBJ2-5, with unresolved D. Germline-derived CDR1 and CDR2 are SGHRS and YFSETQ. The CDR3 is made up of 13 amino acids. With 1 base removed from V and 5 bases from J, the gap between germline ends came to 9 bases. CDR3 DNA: TGCGCCAGCAGCTTGTCCCAGAGGGAGACCCAGTACTTC. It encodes CASSLSQRETQYF.

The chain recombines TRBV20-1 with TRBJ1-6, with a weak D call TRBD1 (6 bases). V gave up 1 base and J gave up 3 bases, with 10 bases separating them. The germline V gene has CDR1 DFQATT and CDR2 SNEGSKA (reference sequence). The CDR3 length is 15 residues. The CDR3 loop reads CSARGQANYNSPLHF. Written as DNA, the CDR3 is TGCAGTGCTAGAGGACAGGCAAACTATAATTCACCCCTCCACTTT.

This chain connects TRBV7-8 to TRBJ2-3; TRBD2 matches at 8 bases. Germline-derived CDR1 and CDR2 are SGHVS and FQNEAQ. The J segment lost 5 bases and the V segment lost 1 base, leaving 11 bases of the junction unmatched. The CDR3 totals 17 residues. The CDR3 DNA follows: TGTGCCAGCAGCTTAGGCCTCGGGGGGGGGGCCGGAGATACGCAGTATTTT. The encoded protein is CASSLGLGGGAGDTQYF.

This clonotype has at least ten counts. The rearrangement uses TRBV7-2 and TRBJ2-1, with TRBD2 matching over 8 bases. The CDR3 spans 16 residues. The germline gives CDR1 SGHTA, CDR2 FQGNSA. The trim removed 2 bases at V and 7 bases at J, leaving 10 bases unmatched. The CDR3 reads CASSLKLSGGRNEQFF. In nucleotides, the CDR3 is TGTGCCAGCAGCTTAAAATTGTCGGGAGGGCGGAATGAGCAGTTCTTC.

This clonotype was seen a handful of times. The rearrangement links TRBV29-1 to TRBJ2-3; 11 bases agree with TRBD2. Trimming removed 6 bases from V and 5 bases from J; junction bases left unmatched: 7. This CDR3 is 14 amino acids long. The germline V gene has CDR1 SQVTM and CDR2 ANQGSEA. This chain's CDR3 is CSVELAGAEDTQYF. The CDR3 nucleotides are TGCAGCGTGGAACTAGCGGGAGCGGAAGATACGCAGTATTTT.

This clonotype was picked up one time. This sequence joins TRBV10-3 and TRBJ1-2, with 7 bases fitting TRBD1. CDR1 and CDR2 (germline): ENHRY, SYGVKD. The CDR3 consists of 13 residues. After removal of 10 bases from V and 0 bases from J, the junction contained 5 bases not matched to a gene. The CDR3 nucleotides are TGTGCCACCAGGGACAGCACTAACTATGGCTACACCTTC. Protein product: CATRDSTNYGYTF.

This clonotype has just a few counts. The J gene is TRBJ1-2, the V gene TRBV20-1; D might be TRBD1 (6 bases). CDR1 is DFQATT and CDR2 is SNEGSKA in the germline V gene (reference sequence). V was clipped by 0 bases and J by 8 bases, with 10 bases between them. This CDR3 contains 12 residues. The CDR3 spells CSARDGGQGYTF. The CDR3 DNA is TGCAGTGCTAGAGATGGGGGGCAGGGCTACACCTTC.

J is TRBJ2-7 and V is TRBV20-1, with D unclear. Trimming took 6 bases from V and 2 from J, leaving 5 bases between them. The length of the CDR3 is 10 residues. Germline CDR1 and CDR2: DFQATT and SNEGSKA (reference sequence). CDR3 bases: TGCAGTGCCAAGCCCTACGAGCAGTACTTC. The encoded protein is CSAKPYEQYF.

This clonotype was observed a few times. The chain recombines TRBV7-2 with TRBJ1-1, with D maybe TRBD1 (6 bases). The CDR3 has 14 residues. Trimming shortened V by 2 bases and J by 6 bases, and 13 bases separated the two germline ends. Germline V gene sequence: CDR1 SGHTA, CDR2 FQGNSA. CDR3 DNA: TGTGCCAGCAGCTTAAGGAGAGGGGGGTCTGAAGCTTTCTTT. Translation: CASSLRRGGSEAFF.

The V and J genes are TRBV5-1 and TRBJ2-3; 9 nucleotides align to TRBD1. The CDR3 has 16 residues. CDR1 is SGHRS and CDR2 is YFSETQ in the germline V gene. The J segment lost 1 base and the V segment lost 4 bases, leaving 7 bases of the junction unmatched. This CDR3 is CASSPGQGKGTDTQYF. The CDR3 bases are TGCGCCAGCAGCCCGGGACAGGGAAAAGGCACAGATACGCAGTATTTT.

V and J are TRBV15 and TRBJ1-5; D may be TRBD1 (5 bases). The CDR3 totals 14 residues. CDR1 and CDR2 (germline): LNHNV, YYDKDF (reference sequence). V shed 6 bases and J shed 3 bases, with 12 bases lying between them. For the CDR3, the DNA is TGTGCCACCAGACAGGCGGGTTCCAATCAGCCCCAGCATTTT. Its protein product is CATRQAGSNQPQHF. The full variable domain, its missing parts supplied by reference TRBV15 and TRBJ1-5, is DAMVIQNPRYQVTQFGKPVTLSCSQTLNHNVMYWYQQKSSQAPKLLFHYYDKDFNNEADTPDNFQSRRPNTSFCFLDIRSPGLGDTAMYLCATRQAGSNQPQHFGDGTRLSIL.

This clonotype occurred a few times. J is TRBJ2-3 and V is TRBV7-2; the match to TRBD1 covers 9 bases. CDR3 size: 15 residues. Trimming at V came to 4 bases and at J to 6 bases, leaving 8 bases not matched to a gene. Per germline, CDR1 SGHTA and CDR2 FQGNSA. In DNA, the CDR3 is TGTGCCAGCAGCTCCCTCGGGACAGGGACGGATACGCAGTATTTT. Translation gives CASSSLGTGTDTQYF.

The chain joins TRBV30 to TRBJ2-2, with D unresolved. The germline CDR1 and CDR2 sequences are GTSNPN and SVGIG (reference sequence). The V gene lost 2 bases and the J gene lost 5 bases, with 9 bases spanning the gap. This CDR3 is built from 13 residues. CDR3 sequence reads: CAWSPFGTGELFF. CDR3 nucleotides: TGTGCCTGGAGTCCCTTTGGGACCGGGGAGCTGTTTTTT.